This paragraph covers one TCR beta chain sequence. Its antigen is not known. CDR3 length: 14 amino acids. CDR1 and CDR2 (germline): LNHDA, SQIVND (reference sequence). Trimming cost V 3 bases and J 1 base; bases outside gene matches: 3. Naive CD8 isolation took CD45RO-negative cells positively selected for CCR7 and excluded terminally differentiated effector memory CD45RA+ cells. Assay: immunoSEQ multiplex PCR; the TCRdb copy retains only in-frame clones and omits some. The data contain 800,000 or so clones, 95% to 97% of them singletons. This specimen comes from a study of shared clonotypes between healthy human individuals. Findings of the study overall: What naive subsets generally showed was a larger estimated richness than memory subsets showed.

The V gene is TRBV19, the J gene TRBJ2-7; 7 bases line up with TRBD1. This TCR derives from a man aged 25 to 40 in good health. The sample was naive CD8+ T cells sorted from blood. The CDR3 DNA is TGTGCCAGTAGTATGGGACAGCAATCCTACGAGCAGTACTTC. Translated: CASSMGQQSYEQYF.